This T cell receptor beta chain was recovered during a study of vaccination effects on CD4 cells after COVID-19. Viral peptide pool expansion of antigen-specific CD4+ T cells preceded sequencing in the ViraFEST assay. After less than 11 days in culture, the CD4+ T cells were isolated. Vaccine recipients had no previous SARS-CoV-2 infection; their nucleocapsid antibodies were negative. Half-medium replacement with IL-2 medium occurred on days 3 and 7. About this clone itself: The antigen is undetermined.

Here immunoSEQ multiplex PCR was the method, and the copy in TCRdb shows in-frame clones only, minus some. This sample has tens of thousands of clones; roughly 70% occur once, and the top ten carry more than 20%. The sequencing used CD4+ T cells from PBMCs cultured with SARS-CoV-2 spike peptides, collected before COVID-19 vaccination. The receptor was derived from a human donor who received a COVID-19 vaccine.

This chain's CDR3 is CASSLGDRGDTQYF. The CDR3 DNA reads as TGCGCCAGCAGCTTGGGAGACAGGGGGGATACGCAGTATTTT. V is TRBV5-1 and J is TRBJ2-3, with 9 bases matching TRBD1. Looked up from germline, CDR1 is SGHRS and CDR2 is YFSETQ. Germline trimming cut 0 bases from V and 6 bases from J; bases unmatched to any gene: 2. The CDR3 is made up of 14 amino acids.